This paragraph reports one T cell receptor (beta chain). Original processing notes: Nucleated cell number was recorded as an estimate derived from reference gene primer amplification. Produced via immunoSEQ multiplex PCR; TCRdb's table is partial and in-frame only. V, J and clone size derive from that table, while D and trimming were established from the DNA sequence. The sample has almost 25,000 clones, 75% to 85% seen once. The data were taken from a study of blood T cell repertoires in COVID-19. Study information: Sources were T cells, B-cell-depleted T cells, or PBMCs; the material itself was cDNA or gDNA.

Seattle's cohort entered during active infection and was followed longitudinally. J lost 3 bases, V lost 6 bases, and 6 bases had no gene match. CDR3 size: 15 residues. The germline V gene encodes CDR1 MNHNY and CDR2 SVGAGI (reference sequence). The sequencing input was peripheral blood. This receptor was taken from a woman aged 70-85 years with COVID-19, enrolled during active disease. The V call is TRBV6-6, the J call TRBJ1-4; 8 bases align to TRBD1. CDR3 nucleotides: TGTGCCAGCAGGGAACGGACAGGGCCTAATGAAAAACTGTTTTTT. Protein: CASRERTGPNEKLFF.